Each of the 17 T cell receptor beta chains below was sequenced from the same sample in a study of T cell responses to AZD1222 COVID-19 vaccine. Only in-frame clones appear in the TCRdb table, and some are missing; sequencing was by immunoSEQ multiplex PCR. The top ten clones hold around 2.5% of a sample with approximately 110,000 clones, roughly 88% of them seen once. Source: peripheral blood, taken on day 0 of AZD1222 vaccination. The source is an adult in good health.

The V and J genes are TRBV7-3 and TRBJ2-1; D not resolved. V was clipped by 8 bases and J by 1 base, with 12 bases between them. This CDR3 spans 14 amino acids. Germline-derived CDR1 and CDR2 are SGHTA and FQGTGA. In DNA form, the CDR3 reads TGTGCCAGCGCTCAGCTCGGATCCTACAATGAGCAGTTCTTC. Translation gives CASAQLGSYNEQFF.

The genes are TRBV6-5 and TRBJ2-1, with unresolved D. V lost 6 bases to trimming and J lost 4 bases, with 13 bases between them. The CDR3 is made up of 14 amino acids. Germline V gene lookup returns CDR1 MNHEY and CDR2 SVGAGI. The CDR3 sequence is CASSQAPLYNEQFF. The CDR3 nucleotides read TGTGCCAGCAGCCAAGCCCCTCTTTACAATGAGCAGTTCTTC.

The chain combines TRBV9 with TRBJ1-2; D remains ambiguous. The ends were cut back, 1 base at V and 8 bases at J, with 12 bases in the middle. This CDR3 contains 13 residues. CDR1 is SGDLS and CDR2 is YYNGEE in the germline V gene. The DNA for the CDR3 is TGTGCCAGCAGCGTAACCCAGGTCTCCGGCTACACCTTC. Residues: CASSVTQVSGYTF.

V usage is TRBV5-5 and J usage is TRBJ1-5, with D possibly matching TRBD1 (6 bases). Germline CDR1 and CDR2: SGHKS and YYEKEE (reference sequence). The CDR3 sequence is 15 residues long. V lost 6 bases to trimming and J lost 0 bases, with 13 bases between them. CDR3 DNA sequence: TGTGCCAGCACCGAGGACAGCTATAGCAATCAGCCCCAGCATTTT. It translates to CASTEDSYSNQPQHF.

The genes are TRBV28 and TRBJ2-7; D call uncertain. The CDR3 is 14 amino acids. V lost 6 bases and J 2 bases, leaving 14 bases between the germline ends. The germline V gene encodes CDR1 MDHEN and CDR2 SYDVKM. Here the CDR3 reads CASRPRLLAYEQYF. The CDR3 region has the DNA TGTGCCAGCAGACCCCGCCTCCTGGCCTACGAGCAGTACTTC.

The chain has TRBV28 and TRBJ2-3, with D perhaps TRBD1 (5 bases). Trimming left V 4 bases short and J 9 bases short, with 14 bases between. The CDR3 is 13 amino acids. CDR1 is MDHEN and CDR2 is SYDVKM in the germline V gene. The DNA of the CDR3 is TGTGCCAGCAGTTCACTCTTAAGGGGCACGCAGTATTTT. Translating gives CASSSLLRGTQYF.

Regarding this clone: Germline and junction disagree at one end, which may indicate a read error. V usage is TRBV9 and J usage is TRBJ1-4; D unclear. Germline CDR1 reads SGDLS; CDR2 reads YYNGEE. The CDR3 is 14 amino acids. CDR3 bases: TGTGCCAGCAGCGTAGGTCAAGCTAACGAAAAACTGTTTTTT. Protein: CASSVGQANEKLFF.

A remark on this clone: One base away lies a much larger clone, so this may be a sequencing read error. The chain links TRBV2 to TRBJ1-1; 7 nucleotides match TRBD1. The CDR3 is 13 amino acids. Per germline, CDR1 SNHLY and CDR2 FYNNEI. The CDR3 spells CVSTQGENTEAFF. The CDR3 nucleotides read TGTGTCAGCACGCAGGGGGAAAACACTGAAGCTTTCTTT.

This clone occurred a few times. V gene TRBV6-5 combines with J gene TRBJ1-1; D not resolved. V was cut by 2 bases and J by 5 bases, with 9 bases left in between. Germline V CDR1 and CDR2: MNHEY, SVGAGI. The CDR3 extends over 13 amino acids. Here the CDR3 DNA reads TGTGCCAGCAGTTACAACCCCGAGACTGAAGCTTTCTTT. Translated: CASSYNPETEAFF.

This clone was recorded a few times. The rearrangement links TRBV25-1 to TRBJ1-1, with D uncertain. The length of the CDR3 is 15 residues. From germline, CDR1 is MGHDK and CDR2 SYGVNS. V was shortened by 4 bases and J by 0 bases, with 12 bases between the two germline ends. DNA of the CDR3: TGTGCCAGCAGTGGATCGATGGACTTGAACACTGAAGCTTTCTTT. Amino acids: CASSGSMDLNTEAFF.

The chain couples TRBV19 to TRBJ2-1, with D tentatively TRBD2 (6 bases). V lost 3 bases and J lost 5, with 11 bases in between. This CDR3 region has 14 residues. Germline lookup yields CDR1 LNHDA and CDR2 SQIVND (reference sequence). The chain's CDR3 is CASSMAGGNNEQFF. The CDR3 nucleotides read TGTGCCAGTAGTATGGCCGGGGGAAACAATGAGCAGTTCTTC.

V gene TRBV18 combines with J gene TRBJ1-2, with D uncertain. The CDR3 contains 13 residues. The V gene's germline CDR1 is KGHSH and CDR2 LQKENI. Trimming removed 3 bases from V and 0 bases from J, with 5 bases in between. CDR3 DNA sequence: TGTGCCAGCTCACCTGACTCTAACTATGGCTACACCTTC. Amino acid sequence: CASSPDSNYGYTF. Full variable domain (missing parts from reference TRBV18 and TRBJ1-2): NAGVMQNPRHLVRRRGQEARLRCSPMKGHSHVYWYRQLPEEGLKFMVYLQKENIIDESGMPKERFSAEFPKEGPSILRIQQVVRGDSAAYFCASSPDSNYGYTFGSGTRLTVV.

The V gene is TRBV7-9, the J gene TRBJ2-3; 9 nucleotides match TRBD1. V was pared by 6 bases and J by 4 bases, with 11 bases of the junction left unmatched. Germline loops: CDR1 SEHNR, CDR2 FQNEAQ (reference sequence). CDR3 length equals 16 residues. CDR3 DNA: TGTGCCAGCAGGGAGCGGTTTGACAGGGGGGCAGATACGCAGTATTTT. Its protein product is CASRERFDRGADTQYF.

The rearrangement uses TRBV9 and TRBJ1-1; 7 bases line up with TRBD1. Per germline, CDR1 SGDLS and CDR2 YYNGEE. This CDR3 contains 16 residues. V dropped 2 bases and J dropped 7; count of bases not matched to a gene: 14. The DNA for the CDR3 is TGTGCCAGCAGCGTTCTAAGGGAGGGGGCAGAGGTTGAAGCTTTCTTT. Residues: CASSVLREGAEVEAFF.

The chain uses TRBV5-1 and TRBJ2-3; the D gene is possibly TRBD1 (5 bases). Germline V lookup: CDR1 SGHRS, CDR2 YFSETQ. Trimming cost V 1 base and J 0 bases, with 9 bases left between them. This CDR3 has 15 residues. The CDR3 coding sequence is TGCGCCAGCAGCTTGCAGGGCCTTAGCACAGATACGCAGTATTTT. It encodes CASSLQGLSTDTQYF. Variable domain in full (rest from reference TRBV5-1 and TRBJ2-3): KAGVTQTPRYLIKTRGQQVTLSCSPISGHRSVSWYQQTPGQGLQFLFEYFSETQRNKGNFPGRFSGRQFSNSRSEMNVSTLELGDSALYLCASSLQGLSTDTQYFGPGTRLTVL.

The chain recombines TRBV24-1 with TRBJ2-1, with D perhaps TRBD2 (5 bases). Between the trimmed V and J ends, which lost 9 bases and 0 bases, there was a span of 8 bases. CDR1 is KGHDR and CDR2 is SFDVKD in the germline V gene. CDR3 size: 13 residues. The CDR3 DNA sequence: TGTGCCACCGGGAGTTACTCCTACAATGAGCAGTTCTTC. Its translation is CATGSYSYNEQFF.

V gene TRBV7-9 combines with J gene TRBJ1-4; D gene unclear. CDR3 length equals 12 residues. The V and J ends lost 5 bases and 8 bases respectively, with 9 bases between them. Looked up from germline, CDR1 is SEHNR and CDR2 is FQNEAQ (reference sequence). CDR3 in DNA: TGTGCCAGCAGCACCCGCTCGGAAAAACTGTTTTTT. Its protein product is CASSTRSEKLFF.